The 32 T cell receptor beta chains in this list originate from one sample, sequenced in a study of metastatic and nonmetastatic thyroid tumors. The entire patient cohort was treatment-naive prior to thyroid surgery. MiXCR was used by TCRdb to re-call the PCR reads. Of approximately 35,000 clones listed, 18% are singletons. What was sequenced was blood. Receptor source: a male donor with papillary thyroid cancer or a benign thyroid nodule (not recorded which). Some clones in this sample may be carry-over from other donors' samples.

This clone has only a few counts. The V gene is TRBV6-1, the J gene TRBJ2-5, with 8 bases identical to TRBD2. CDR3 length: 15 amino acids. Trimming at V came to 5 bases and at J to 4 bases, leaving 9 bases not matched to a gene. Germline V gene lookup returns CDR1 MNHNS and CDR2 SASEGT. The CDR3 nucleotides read TGTGCCAGCAGTTTCCTCGGGGGGGGTATAGAGACCCAGTACTTC. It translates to CASSFLGGGIETQYF.

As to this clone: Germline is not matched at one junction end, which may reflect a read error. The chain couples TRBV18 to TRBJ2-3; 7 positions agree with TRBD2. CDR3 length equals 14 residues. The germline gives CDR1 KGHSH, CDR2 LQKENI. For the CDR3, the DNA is TGTGCCAGCTCACCCGGACTAGGAGGAGATACGAAGTATTTT. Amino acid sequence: CASSPGLGGDTKYF.

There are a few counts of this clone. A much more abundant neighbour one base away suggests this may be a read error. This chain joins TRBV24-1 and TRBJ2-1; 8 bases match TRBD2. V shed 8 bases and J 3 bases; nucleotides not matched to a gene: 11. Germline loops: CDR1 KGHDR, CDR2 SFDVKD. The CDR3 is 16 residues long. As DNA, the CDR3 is TGTGCCACCATTGACTTTAGCGGGATGGGCTACAATGAGCAGTTCTTC. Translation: CATIDFSGMGYNEQFF.

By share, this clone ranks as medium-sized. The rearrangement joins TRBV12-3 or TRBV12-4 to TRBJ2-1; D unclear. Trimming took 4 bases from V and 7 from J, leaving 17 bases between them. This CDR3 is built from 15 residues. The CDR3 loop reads CASSSPEPGRNEQFF. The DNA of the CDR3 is TGTGCCAGCAGTTCGCCCGAGCCGGGCAGGAATGAGCAGTTCTTC.

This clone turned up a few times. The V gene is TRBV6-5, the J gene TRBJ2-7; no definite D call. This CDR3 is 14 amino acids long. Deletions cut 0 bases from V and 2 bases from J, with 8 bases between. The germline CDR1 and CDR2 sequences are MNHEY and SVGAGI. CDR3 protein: CASSYSKIPYEQYF. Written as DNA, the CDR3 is TGTGCCAGCAGTTACTCGAAAATCCCCTACGAGCAGTACTTC.

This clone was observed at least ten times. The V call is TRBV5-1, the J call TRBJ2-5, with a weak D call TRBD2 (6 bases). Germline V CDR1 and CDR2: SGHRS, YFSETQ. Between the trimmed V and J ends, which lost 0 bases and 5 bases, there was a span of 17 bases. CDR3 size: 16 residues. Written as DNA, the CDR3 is TGCGCCAGCAGCTTGGGTCAGGGCGCGGGACGGGAGACCCAGTACTTC. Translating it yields CASSLGQGAGRETQYF. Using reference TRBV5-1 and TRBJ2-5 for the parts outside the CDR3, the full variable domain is KAGVTQTPRYLIKTRGQQVTLSCSPISGHRSVSWYQQTPGQGLQFLFEYFSETQRNKGNFPGRFSGRQFSNSRSEMNVSTLELGDSALYLCASSLGQGAGRETQYFGPGTRLLVL.

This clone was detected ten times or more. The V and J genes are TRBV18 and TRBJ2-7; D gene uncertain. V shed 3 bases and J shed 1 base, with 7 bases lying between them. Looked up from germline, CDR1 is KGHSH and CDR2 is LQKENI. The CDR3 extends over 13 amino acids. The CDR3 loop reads CASSPPSSYEQYF. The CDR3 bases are TGTGCCAGCTCACCCCCGTCATCCTACGAGCAGTACTTC.

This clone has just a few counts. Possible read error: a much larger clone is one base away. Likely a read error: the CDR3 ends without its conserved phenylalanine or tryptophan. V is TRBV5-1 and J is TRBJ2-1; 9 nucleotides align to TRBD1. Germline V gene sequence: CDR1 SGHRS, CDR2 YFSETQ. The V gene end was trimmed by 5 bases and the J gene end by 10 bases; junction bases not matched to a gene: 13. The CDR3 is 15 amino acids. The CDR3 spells CASSSGTGLGNEQFL. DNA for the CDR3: TGCGCCAGCAGTTCCGGGACAGGGCTCGGGAACGAGCAGTTCTTA.

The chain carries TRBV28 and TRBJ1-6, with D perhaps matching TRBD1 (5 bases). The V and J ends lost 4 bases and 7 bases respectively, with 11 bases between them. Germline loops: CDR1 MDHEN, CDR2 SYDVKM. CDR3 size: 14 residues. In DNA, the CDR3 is TGTGCCAGCAGTTGGCAGGGTGGAAATTCACCCCTCCACTTT. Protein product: CASSWQGGNSPLHF. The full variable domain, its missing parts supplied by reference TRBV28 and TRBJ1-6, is DVKVTQSSRYLVKRTGEKVFLECVQDMDHENMFWYRQDPGLGLRLIYFSYDVKMKEKGDIPEGYSVSREKKERFSLILESASTNQTSMYLCASSWQGGNSPLHFGNGTRLTVT.

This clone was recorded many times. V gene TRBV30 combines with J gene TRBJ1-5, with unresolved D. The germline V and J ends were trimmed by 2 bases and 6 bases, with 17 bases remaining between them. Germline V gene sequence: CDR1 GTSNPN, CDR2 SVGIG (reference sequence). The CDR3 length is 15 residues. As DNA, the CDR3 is TGTGCCTGGAGTTTTAGTCTCTCTGCCCGTCAGCCCCAGCATTTT. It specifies CAWSFSLSARQPQHF.

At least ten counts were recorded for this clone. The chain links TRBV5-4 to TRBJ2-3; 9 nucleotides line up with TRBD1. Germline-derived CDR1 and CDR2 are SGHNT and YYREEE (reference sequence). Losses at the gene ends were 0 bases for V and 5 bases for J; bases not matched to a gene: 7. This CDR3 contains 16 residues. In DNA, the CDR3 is TGTGCCAGCAGCTTGGACGGGACAGGGTTTGTAGATACGCAGTATTTT. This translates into CASSLDGTGFVDTQYF.

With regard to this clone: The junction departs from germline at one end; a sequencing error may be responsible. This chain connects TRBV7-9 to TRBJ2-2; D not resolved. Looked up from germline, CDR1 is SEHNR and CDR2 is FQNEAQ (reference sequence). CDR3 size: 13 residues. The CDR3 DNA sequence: TGTGCCAGCAGCTTAGGGCACACCGTGGAGCTGTTTTTT. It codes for CASSLGHTVELFF.

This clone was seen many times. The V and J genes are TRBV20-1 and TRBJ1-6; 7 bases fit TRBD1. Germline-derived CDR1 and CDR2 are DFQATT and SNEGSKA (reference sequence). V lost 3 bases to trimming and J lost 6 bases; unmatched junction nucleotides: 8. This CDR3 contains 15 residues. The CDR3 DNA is TGCAGTGCTAGCGGTTGGACAGGCGCTAATTCACCCCTCCACTTT. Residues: CSASGWTGANSPLHF.

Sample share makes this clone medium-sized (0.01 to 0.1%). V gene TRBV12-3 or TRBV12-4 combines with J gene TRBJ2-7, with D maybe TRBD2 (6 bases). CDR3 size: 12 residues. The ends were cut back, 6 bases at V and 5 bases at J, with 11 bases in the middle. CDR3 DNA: TGTGCCAGCAGGGAGGGGCGCCACGAGCAGTACTTC. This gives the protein CASREGRHEQYF.

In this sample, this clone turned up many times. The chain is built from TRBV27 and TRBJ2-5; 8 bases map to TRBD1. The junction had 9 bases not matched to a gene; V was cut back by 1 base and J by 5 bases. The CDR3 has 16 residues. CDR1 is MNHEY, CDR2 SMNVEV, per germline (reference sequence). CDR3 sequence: CASSLLPSGGGETQYF. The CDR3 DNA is TGTGCCAGCAGTTTATTACCCTCAGGGGGCGGGGAGACCCAGTACTTC.

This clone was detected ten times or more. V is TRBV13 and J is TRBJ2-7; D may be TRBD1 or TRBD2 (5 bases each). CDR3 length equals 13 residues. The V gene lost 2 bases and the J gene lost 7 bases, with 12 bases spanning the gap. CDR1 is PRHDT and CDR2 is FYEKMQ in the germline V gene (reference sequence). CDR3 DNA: TGTGCCAGCAGCTTAAGGGACCTTTCTGAGCAGTACTTC. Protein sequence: CASSLRDLSEQYF.

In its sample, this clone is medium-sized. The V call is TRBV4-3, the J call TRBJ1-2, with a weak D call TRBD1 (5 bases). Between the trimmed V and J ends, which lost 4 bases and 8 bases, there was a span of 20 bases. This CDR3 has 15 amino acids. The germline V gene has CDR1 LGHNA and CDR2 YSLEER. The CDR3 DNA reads TGCGCCAGCAGCCCCAAGATGGGGGGGGTCGGGGGCTACACCTTC. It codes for CASSPKMGGVGGYTF.

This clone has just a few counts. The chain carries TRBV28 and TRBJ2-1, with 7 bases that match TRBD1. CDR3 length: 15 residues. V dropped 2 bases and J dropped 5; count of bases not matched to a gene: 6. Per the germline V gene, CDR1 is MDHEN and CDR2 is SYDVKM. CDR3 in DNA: TGTGCCAGCAGTTTAACCGACAGGGACGACAATGAGCAGTTCTTC. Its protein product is CASSLTDRDDNEQFF.

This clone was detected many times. Here the CDR3 reads CASSLNHYEQYF. The DNA of the CDR3 is TGTGCCAGCAGCTTAAACCATTACGAGCAGTACTTC. V gene TRBV13 combines with J gene TRBJ2-7; D unclear. With 2 bases removed from V and 4 bases from J, the gap between germline ends came to 6 bases. Germline V gives CDR1 PRHDT, CDR2 FYEKMQ (reference sequence). The CDR3 length is 12 residues.

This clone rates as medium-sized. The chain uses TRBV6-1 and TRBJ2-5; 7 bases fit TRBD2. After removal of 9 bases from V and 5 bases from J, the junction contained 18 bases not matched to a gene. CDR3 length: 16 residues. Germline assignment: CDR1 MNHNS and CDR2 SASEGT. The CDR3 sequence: CASGGGHAGRGETQYF. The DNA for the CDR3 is TGTGCCAGTGGAGGAGGACACGCAGGGCGGGGGGAGACCCAGTACTTC.

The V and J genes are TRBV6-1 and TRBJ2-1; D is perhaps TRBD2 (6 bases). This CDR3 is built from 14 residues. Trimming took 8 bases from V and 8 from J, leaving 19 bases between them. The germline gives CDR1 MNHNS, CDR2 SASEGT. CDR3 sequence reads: CASLLAVGRDEQFF. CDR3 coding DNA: TGTGCCAGCCTATTAGCGGTGGGTCGGGATGAGCAGTTCTTC.

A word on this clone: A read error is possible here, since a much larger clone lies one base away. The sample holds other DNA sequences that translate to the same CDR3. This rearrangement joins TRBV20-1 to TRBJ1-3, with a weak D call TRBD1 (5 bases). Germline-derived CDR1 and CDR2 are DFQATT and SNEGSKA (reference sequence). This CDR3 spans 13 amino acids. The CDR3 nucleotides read TGCAGTGCTAGATGGACATCTGGAAACACTATATATTTT. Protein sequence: CSARWTSGNTIYF.

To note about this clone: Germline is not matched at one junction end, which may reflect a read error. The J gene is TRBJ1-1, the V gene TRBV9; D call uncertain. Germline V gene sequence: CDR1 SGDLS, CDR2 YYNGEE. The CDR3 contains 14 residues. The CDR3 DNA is TGTGTCAGCAGCGCCATGGATCTCGGCACTGAAGCTTTCTTT. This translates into CVSSAMDLGTEAFF.

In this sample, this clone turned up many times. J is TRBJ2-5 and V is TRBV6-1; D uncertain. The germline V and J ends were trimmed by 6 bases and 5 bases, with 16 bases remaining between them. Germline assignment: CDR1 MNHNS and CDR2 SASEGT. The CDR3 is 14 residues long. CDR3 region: CASRPGWESETQYF. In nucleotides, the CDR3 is TGTGCCAGCAGACCCGGGTGGGAAAGTGAGACCCAGTACTTC.

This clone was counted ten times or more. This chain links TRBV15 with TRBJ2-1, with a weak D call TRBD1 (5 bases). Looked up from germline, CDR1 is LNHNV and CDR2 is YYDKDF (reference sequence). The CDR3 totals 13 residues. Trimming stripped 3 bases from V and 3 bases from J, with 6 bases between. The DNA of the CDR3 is TGTGCCACCAGCAGTGACAGCTACAATGAGCAGTTCTTC. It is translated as CATSSDSYNEQFF.

The CDR3 is CASSGDRDAYNEQFF. CDR3 DNA sequence: TGTGCCAGCAGTGGGGACAGGGATGCCTACAATGAGCAGTTCTTC. The V gene is TRBV9, the J gene TRBJ2-1; TRBD1 matches 9 bases. CDR1 and CDR2 from the germline V gene are SGDLS and YYNGEE. The CDR3 totals 15 residues. The V segment lost 5 bases and the J segment 2 bases; nucleotides outside the gene matches: 5.

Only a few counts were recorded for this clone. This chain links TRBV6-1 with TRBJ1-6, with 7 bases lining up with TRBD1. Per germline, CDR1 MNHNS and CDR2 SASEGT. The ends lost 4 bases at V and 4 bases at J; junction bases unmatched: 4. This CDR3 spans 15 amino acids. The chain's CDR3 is CASSGGTDYNSPLHF. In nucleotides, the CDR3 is TGTGCCAGCAGTGGCGGGACAGATTATAATTCACCCCTCCACTTT.

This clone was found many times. CDR3 protein: CAWRVFSGRAEGNTGELFF. The DNA of the CDR3 is TGTGCCTGGAGGGTTTTTAGCGGGAGGGCCGAGGGGAACACCGGGGAGCTGTTTTTT. The J gene is TRBJ2-2, the V gene TRBV30; 11 nucleotides agree with TRBD2. CDR1 GTSNPN and CDR2 SVGIG come from the germline V gene (reference sequence). CDR3 length: 19 residues. V was clipped by 3 bases and J by 1 base; unmatched bases: 13.

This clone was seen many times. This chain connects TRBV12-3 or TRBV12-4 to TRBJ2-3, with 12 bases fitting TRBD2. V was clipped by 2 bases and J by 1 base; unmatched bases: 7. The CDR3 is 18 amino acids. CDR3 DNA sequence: TGTGCCAGCAGTTTAAGTACCCTAGCGGGGGGGGGCACAGATACGCAGTATTTT. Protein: CASSLSTLAGGGTDTQYF.

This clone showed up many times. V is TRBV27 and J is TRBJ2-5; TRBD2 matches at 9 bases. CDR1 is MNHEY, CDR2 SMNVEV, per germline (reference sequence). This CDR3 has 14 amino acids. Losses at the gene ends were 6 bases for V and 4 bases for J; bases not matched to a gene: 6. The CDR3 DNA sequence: TGTGCCAGCAGATTAGCGGGAGTGGGAGAGACCCAGTACTTC. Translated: CASRLAGVGETQYF.

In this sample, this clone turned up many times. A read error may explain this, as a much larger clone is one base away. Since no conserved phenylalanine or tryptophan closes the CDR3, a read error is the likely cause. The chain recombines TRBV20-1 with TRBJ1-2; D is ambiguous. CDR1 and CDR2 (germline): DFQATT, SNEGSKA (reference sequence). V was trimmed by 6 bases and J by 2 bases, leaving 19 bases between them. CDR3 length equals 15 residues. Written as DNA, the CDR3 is TGCAGTGCCCCAGGTGGCCAGCTTATAAACTATGGCTACACCTCC. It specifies CSAPGGQLINYGYTS.

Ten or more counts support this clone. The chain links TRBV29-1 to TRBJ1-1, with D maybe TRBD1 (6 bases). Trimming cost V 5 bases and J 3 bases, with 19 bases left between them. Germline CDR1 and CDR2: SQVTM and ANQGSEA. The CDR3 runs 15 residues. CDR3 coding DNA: TGCAGCGTTCAGCTGAAGGGGGACAAACACACTGAAGCTTTCTTT. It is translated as CSVQLKGDKHTEAFF. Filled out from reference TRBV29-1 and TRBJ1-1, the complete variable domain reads SAVISQKPSRDICQRGTSLTIQCQVDSQVTMMFWYRQQPGQSLTLIATANQGSEATYESGFVIDKFPISRPNLTFSTLTVSNMSPEDSSIYLCSVQLKGDKHTEAFFGQGTRLTVV.